One sample yielded the 5 T cell receptor beta chains listed below, sequenced in a study of blood T cell repertoires in COVID-19. Clones were read by immunoSEQ multiplex PCR, and TCRdb kept only the in-frame ones, dropping some. The repertoire includes more than 75,000 clones, about 83% of them detected once, and 14% sits in the top ten. Sequencing was carried out using peripheral blood. The receptors here all came from a woman in her 70s with acute or convalescent COVID-19.

V and J are TRBV10-3 and TRBJ2-7; 8 nucleotides line up with TRBD2. This CDR3 region has 14 residues. J was trimmed by 7 bases and V by 0 bases; bases with no gene match: 5. Per the germline V gene, CDR1 is ENHRY and CDR2 is SYGVKD. This CDR3 reads CAISESRVAGEQYV. CDR3 bases: TGTGCCATCAGTGAGTCGAGGGTAGCGGGGGAGCAGTACGTC.

CDR3 DNA sequence: TGTGCCAGCAGTTTAACCCCCCTGGCAGGGAGGGGTTCACCCCTCCACTTT. Amino acids: CASSLTPLAGRGSPLHF. The chain combines TRBV28 with TRBJ1-6; TRBD1 might be the D (5 bases). Germline V gene lookup returns CDR1 MDHEN and CDR2 SYDVKM. V gave up 2 bases and J gave up 9 bases, with 20 bases separating them. The CDR3 totals 17 residues.

The CDR3 protein is CASSPEPTGELFF. The CDR3 DNA is TGTGCCAGCAGTCCAGAACCAACCGGGGAGCTGTTTTTT. The V gene is TRBV6-4, the J gene TRBJ2-2, with D hard to call. This CDR3 region has 13 residues. Germline CDR1 and CDR2: MRHNA and SNTAGT. Trimming left V 5 bases short and J 5 bases short, with 9 bases between.

The V call is TRBV11-2, the J call TRBJ2-5; 9 bases match TRBD2. CDR1 and CDR2 from the germline V gene are SGHAT and FQNNGV. The CDR3 extends over 17 amino acids. The trim removed 2 bases at V and 2 bases at J, leaving 9 bases unmatched. The CDR3 bases are TGTGCCAGCAGCTTAATCCCACTAGCGGGTGGGCAAGAGACCCAGTACTTC. This codes for CASSLIPLAGGQETQYF.

This clone was seen just once. The V call is TRBV9, the J call TRBJ2-2; D is perhaps TRBD2 (6 bases). Germline V gene lookup returns CDR1 SGDLS and CDR2 YYNGEE. The CDR3 totals 16 residues. V shed 0 bases and J shed 0 bases, with 9 bases lying between them. The CDR3 DNA is TGTGCCAGCAGCGTAGAGGTAGCGGCGAACACCGGGGAGCTGTTTTTT. Its translation: CASSVEVAANTGELFF.